The rows below give T cell receptor beta chains drawn from one sample of a study of T cell responses to AZD1222 COVID-19 vaccine. The data were produced by immunoSEQ multiplex PCR, yet TCRdb's version contains in-frame clones alone and is incomplete. The sample lists about 48,000 clones; 65% to 90% were seen once. The material was peripheral blood, obtained 28 days after the second AZD1222 dose. The receptors come from an adult who received the AZD1222 COVID-19 vaccine. Both conserved end residues are part of each CDR3. A D gene is named only where the DNA matches it firmly. The size of a clone is reported for some rows only, either as once, few or many, or as a class for expanded clones.

>once|TRBJ2-2|13|TRBV5-1|-
TGCGCCAGCAGCCCCCAGGGCACCGGGGAGCTGTTTTTT
CASSPQGTGELFF
>-|TRBJ2-6|15|TRBV29-1|-
TGCAGCGTTGTCGCAGGGGGAGGGAGGGCCAACGTCCTGACTTTC
CSVVAGGGRANVLTF
>-|TRBJ2-7|15|TRBV2|TRBD1
TGTGCCAGCAGTGAATCCGGACAGGGGGCTCCGGAGCAGTACTTC
CASSESGQGAPEQYF
>-|TRBJ1-1|14|TRBV7-5|-
TGTGTCCACTCGGCAGGGCAGCTGAACACTGAAGCTTTCTTT
CVHSAGQLNTEAFF
>-|TRBJ2-7|15|TRBV19|-
TGTGCCAGTAGTGCTTTTCTTGGGGGAGACTACGAGCAGTACTTC
CASSAFLGGDYEQYF
>once|TRBJ2-7|15|TRBV5-1|TRBD1
TGCGCCAGCAGCTTTACAGGGGTAGGGCCCTACGAGCAGTACTTC
CASSFTGVGPYEQYF
>-|TRBJ2-5|15|TRBV7-2|-
TGTGCCAGCAGCTTGGACGGGCGGAGGGAAGAGACCCAGTACTTC
CASSLDGRREETQYF
>medium-sized|TRBJ2-1|16|TRBV18|-
TGTGCCAGCTCACCACCGCCGGGTGATCCCTACAATGAGCAGTTCTTC
CASSPPPGDPYNEQFF
>-|TRBJ2-1|12|TRBV6-5|-
TGTGCCAGCAGCCGAACCTACAATGAGCAGTTCTTC
CASSRTYNEQFF
>-|TRBJ1-1|14|TRBV3-1/TRBV3-2|-
TGTGCCAGCAGCCAAGTCAGAGCGAACACTGAAGCTTTCTTT
CASSQVRANTEAFF
>few|TRBJ2-5|18|TRBV4-1|TRBD2
TGCGCCAGCAGCCAAGAGACTAGCGGGAGGCGAAACAAAGAGACCCAGTACTTC
CASSQETSGRRNKETQYF
>-|TRBJ2-7|14|TRBV7-9|TRBD1
TGTGCCAGCAGACCGGGACAGGGGAACTACGAGCAGTACTTC
CASRPGQGNYEQYF
>-|TRBJ2-2|15|TRBV7-2|-
TGTGCCAGCAGCCCCCGGACTCCGACTACCGGGGAGCTGTTTTTT
CASSPRTPTTGELFF
>-|TRBJ2-7|15|TRBV19|-
TGTGCCAGTAGTATCACCGGGCCGAGCTCCTACGAGCAGTACTTC
CASSITGPSSYEQYF
>-|TRBJ1-3|15|TRBV7-6|TRBD1
TGTGCCAGCAGCTTATGGACAGGCATTGTAGACACCATATATTTT
CASSLWTGIVDTIYF
>-|TRBJ2-3|17|TRBV4-2|-
TGTGCCAGCAGCCAACCCCGAGGAGGGGCGGCCACAGATACGCAGTATTTT
CASSQPRGGAATDTQYF
>-|TRBJ2-5|14|TRBV18|-
TGTGCCAGCTCAACATCAAGGGACGTGGAGACCCAGTACTTC
CASSTSRDVETQYF
>once|TRBJ2-6|18|TRBV5-1|TRBD2
TGCGCCAGCAGCTTGGGGCTAGCGGCAAGCTCTGGGGCCAACGTCCTGACTTTC
CASSLGLAASSGANVLTF
>-|TRBJ1-3|17|TRBV15|TRBD1
TGTGCCACCAGCAGAGCCGGACAGGCCAACTCTGGAAACACCATATATTTT
CATSRAGQANSGNTIYF
>-|TRBJ1-5|14|TRBV30|-
TGTGCCTGGAGGGGCCCGGGTAGCAATCAGCCCCAGCATTTT
CAWRGPGSNQPQHF
>-|TRBJ1-6|18|TRBV7-2|-
TGTGCCAGCAGCTCCAAATACTCACAATGGGGGAATGATTCACCCCTCCACTTT
CASSSKYSQWGNDSPLHF
>-|TRBJ2-3|15|TRBV28|-
TGTGCCAGCAGTCCACAGGGTGAGGGGACAGATACGCAGTATTTT
CASSPQGEGTDTQYF
>-|TRBJ2-2|15|TRBV2|-
TGTGCCAGCACTTGGGACACCTCGAGCACCGGGGAGCTGTTTTTT
CASTWDTSSTGELFF
>-|TRBJ2-1|15|TRBV4-2|TRBD2
TGTGCCAGCAGCCAAGGGACTAGCGACTACAATGAGCAGTTCTTC
CASSQGTSDYNEQFF
>-|TRBJ2-7|15|TRBV27|-
TGTGCCAGCAGTTTAAACGGCGGGCACAACTACGAGCAGTACTTC
CASSLNGGHNYEQYF
>-|TRBJ2-1|15|TRBV6-2/TRBV6-3|TRBD2
TGTGCCAGCACCCCAATAGCGGGAGAACTATATGAGCAGTTCTTC
CASTPIAGELYEQFF
>-|TRBJ1-1|16|TRBV11-1|TRBD1
TGTGCCAGCAGCTTAGTAGGAGGGACAGGGAACACTGAAGCTTTCTTT
CASSLVGGTGNTEAFF
>-|TRBJ2-7|13|TRBV6-2/TRBV6-3|-
TGTGCCAGCAGTTCGACAGACTCCTACGAGCAGTACTTC
CASSSTDSYEQYF
>-|TRBJ2-7|17|TRBV14|-
TGTGCCAGCAGCCAAAGATGGGGGTTTCTAGCGCAGGAAGAGCAGTACTTC
CASSQRWGFLAQEEQYF
>-|TRBJ2-2|14|TRBV5-6|-
TGTGCCAGCAGCCCAAATAGTTACACCGGGGAGCTGTTTTTT
CASSPNSYTGELFF
>-|TRBJ2-7|15|TRBV11-2|TRBD1
TGTGCCAGCAGCGCCGGGACAGGGGCGGCCTACGAGCAGTACTTC
CASSAGTGAAYEQYF
>-|TRBJ1-6|17|TRBV7-2|-
TGTGCCAGCAGCTCGACCCGGGGCCAGGGAGGATATTCACCCCTCCACTTT
CASSSTRGQGGYSPLHF
>-|TRBJ1-6|8|TRBV21-1|-
TGTGCCAGCCCACCCCTCCACTTT
CASPPLHF
>-|TRBJ2-7|16|TRBV7-9|TRBD2
TGTGCCAGCAGCTTAGGCGTTAGCGGGCCTACCTACGAGCAGTACTTC
CASSLGVSGPTYEQYF
>-|TRBJ2-5|16|TRBV5-4|-
TGTGCCAGCAGCTTGGCCTCTAGAGGGGGGTCAGAGACCCAGTACTTC
CASSLASRGGSETQYF
>-|TRBJ2-7|15|TRBV18|-
TGTGCCAGCTCAACGGGGGCGGCTTCAACCTACGAGCAGTACTTC
CASSTGAASTYEQYF
>-|TRBJ1-1|15|TRBV11-2|-
TGTGCCAGCAGCTCCCGCGGGCATCGAGGCACTGAAGCTTTCTTT
CASSSRGHRGTEAFF
>few|TRBJ2-1|17|TRBV11-2|-
TGTGCCAGCAGCTTTACATTCGGGGGGCGGCTCTACAATGAGCAGTTCTTC
CASSFTFGGRLYNEQFF
>-|TRBJ2-7|14|TRBV3-1/TRBV3-2|TRBD2
TGTGCCAGCAGCCAAGCTAGCGGGATTAGGGAGCAGTACTTC
CASSQASGIREQYF
>-|TRBJ1-1|14|TRBV6-5|-
TGTGCCAGCAGTTACCCTCAGGGTAACACTGAAGCTTTCTTT
CASSYPQGNTEAFF
>-|TRBJ2-7|13|TRBV9|-
TGTGCCAGCAGCGTAGGGAGTGTTTACGAGCAGTACTTC
CASSVGSVYEQYF
>-|TRBJ1-5|15|TRBV19|TRBD1
TGTGCCAGTAGTATAGGGGGACAGGGCGATCAGCCCCAGCATTTT
CASSIGGQGDQPQHF
>once|TRBJ1-2|13|TRBV5-1|-
TGCGCCAGCAGCTTGGCAGGGAACTATGGCTACACCTTC
CASSLAGNYGYTF
>-|TRBJ1-5|15|TRBV19|-
TGTGCCAGTAGTTCAGAGGTAAATAGCAATCAGCCCCAGCATTTT
CASSSEVNSNQPQHF
>once|TRBJ2-3|14|TRBV6-1|-
TGTGCCAGCAGTGAAGCGTTAAGCACAGATACGCAGTATTTT
CASSEALSTDTQYF
>-|TRBJ2-3|14|TRBV5-1|-
TGCGCCAGCAGCTCCCCCACGGACCCAGATACGCAGTATTTT
CASSSPTDPDTQYF
>-|TRBJ1-6|15|TRBV6-5|-
TGTGCCAGCAGTTACCAGGGTACGGGGGGTTCACCCCTCCACTTT
CASSYQGTGGSPLHF
>-|TRBJ2-1|13|TRBV19|-
TGTGCCAGTAAGGAGGAGGTCCACAATGAGCAGTTCTTC
CASKEEVHNEQFF
>-|TRBJ2-1|14|TRBV11-1|-
TGTGCCAGCAGCTCAAAGGACTACTACAATGAGCAGTTCTTC
CASSSKDYYNEQFF